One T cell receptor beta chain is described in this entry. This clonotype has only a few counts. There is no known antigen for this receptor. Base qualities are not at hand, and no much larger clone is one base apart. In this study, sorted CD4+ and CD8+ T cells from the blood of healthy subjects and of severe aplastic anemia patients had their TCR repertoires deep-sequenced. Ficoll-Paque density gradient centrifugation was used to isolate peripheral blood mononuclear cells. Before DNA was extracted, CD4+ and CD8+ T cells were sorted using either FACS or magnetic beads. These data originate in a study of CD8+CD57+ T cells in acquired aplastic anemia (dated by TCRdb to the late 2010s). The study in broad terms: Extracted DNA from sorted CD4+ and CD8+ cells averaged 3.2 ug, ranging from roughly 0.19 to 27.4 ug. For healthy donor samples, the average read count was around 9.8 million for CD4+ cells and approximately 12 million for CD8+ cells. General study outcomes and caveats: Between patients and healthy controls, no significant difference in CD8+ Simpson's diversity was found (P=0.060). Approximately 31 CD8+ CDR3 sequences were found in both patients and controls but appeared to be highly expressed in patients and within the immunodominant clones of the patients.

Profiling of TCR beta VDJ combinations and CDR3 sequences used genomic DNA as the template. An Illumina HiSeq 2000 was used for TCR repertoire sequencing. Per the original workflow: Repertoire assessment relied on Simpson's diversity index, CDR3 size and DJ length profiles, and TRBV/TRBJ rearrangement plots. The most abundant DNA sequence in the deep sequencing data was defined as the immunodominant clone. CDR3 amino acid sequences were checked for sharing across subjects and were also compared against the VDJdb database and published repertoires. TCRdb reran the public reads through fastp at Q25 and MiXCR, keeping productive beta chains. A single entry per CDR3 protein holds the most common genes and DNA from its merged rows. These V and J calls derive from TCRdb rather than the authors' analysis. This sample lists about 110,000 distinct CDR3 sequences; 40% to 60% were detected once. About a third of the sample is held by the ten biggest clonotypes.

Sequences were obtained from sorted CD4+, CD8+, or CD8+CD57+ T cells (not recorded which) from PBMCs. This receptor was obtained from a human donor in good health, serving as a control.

The nucleotide sequence reads TGTGCCTGGACCCCCGGGACAGGTGCGAATGAGCAGTTCTTC. The encoded protein is CAWTPGTGANEQFF. This sequence uses TRBV30 and TRBJ2-1; 8 of the junction bases match TRBD1. V is pruned by 4 bases and J by 7 bases, leaving 9 bases of the junction without a gene match. Sequences GTSNPN (CDR1) and SVGIG (CDR2) are obtained from the germline V gene (reference sequence). Including cysteine and phenylalanine, the CDR3 has 14 amino acids. The retained sequence is limited to the CDR3, 42 bases, with the frame set at the first base.